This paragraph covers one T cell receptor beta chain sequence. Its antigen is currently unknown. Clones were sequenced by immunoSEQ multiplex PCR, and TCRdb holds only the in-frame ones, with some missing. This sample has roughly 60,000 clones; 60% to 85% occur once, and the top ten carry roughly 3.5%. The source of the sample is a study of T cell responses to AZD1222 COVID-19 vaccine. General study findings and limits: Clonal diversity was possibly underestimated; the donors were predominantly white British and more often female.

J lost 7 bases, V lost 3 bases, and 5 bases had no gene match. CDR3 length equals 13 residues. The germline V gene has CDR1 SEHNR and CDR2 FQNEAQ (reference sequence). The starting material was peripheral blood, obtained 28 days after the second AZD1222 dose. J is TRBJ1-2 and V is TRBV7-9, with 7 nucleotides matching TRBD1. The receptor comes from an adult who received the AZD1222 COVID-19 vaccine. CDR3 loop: CASSFSGGTGYTF. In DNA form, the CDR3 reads TGTGCCAGCAGCTTCTCAGGGGGAACTGGCTACACCTTC.